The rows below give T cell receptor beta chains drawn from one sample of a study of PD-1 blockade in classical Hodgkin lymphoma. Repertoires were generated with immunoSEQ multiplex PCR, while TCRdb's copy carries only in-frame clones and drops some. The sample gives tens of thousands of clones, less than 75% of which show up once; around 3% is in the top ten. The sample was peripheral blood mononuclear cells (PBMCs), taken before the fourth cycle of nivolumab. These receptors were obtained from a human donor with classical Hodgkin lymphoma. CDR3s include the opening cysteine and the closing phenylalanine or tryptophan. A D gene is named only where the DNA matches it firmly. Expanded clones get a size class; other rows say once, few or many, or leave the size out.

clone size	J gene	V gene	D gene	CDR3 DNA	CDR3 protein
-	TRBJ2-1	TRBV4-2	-	TGTGCCAGCAGCCAAGGCGAAAGCTCCTACAATGAGCAGTTCTTC	CASSQGESSYNEQFF
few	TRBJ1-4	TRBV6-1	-	TGTGCCAGCAGTGAAGACGCAGCGCCTAATGAAAAACTGTTTTTT	CASSEDAAPNEKLFF
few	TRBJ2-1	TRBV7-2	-	TGTGCCAGCATCTGGAAGGCCGCGAATGAGCAGTTCTTC	CASIWKAANEQFF
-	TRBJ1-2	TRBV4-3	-	TGCGCCAGCAGCGGACAGCTCCTTTATGGCTACACCTTC	CASSGQLLYGYTF
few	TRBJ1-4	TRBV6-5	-	TGTGCCAGCAGTTACGGGGGGCCAGCTGAAAAACTGTTTTTT	CASSYGGPAEKLFF
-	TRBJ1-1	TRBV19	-	TGTGCCAGTAGTATAGATGAGGGGACGGGGGACACTGAAGCTTTCTTT	CASSIDEGTGDTEAFF
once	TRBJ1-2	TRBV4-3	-	TGCGCCAGCAGCCAAGAAGGGCAGGGTAGCGGCTACACCTTC	CASSQEGQGSGYTF
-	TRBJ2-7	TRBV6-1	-	TGTGCCAGCAGTGATCAGGGATGGGGCGAGCAGTACTTC	CASSDQGWGEQYF
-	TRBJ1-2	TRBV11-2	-	TGTGCCAGCAGCTCAGAGCGGGGAATCTATGGCTACACCTTC	CASSSERGIYGYTF
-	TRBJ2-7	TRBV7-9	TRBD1	TGTGCCAGCAGCTTAGGAGGGGACAGGTCCTCCTACGAGCAGTACTTC	CASSLGGDRSSYEQYF
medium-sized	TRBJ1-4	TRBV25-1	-	TGTGCCAGCAGTCTCACCGCAACTAATGAAAAACTGTTTTTT	CASSLTATNEKLFF